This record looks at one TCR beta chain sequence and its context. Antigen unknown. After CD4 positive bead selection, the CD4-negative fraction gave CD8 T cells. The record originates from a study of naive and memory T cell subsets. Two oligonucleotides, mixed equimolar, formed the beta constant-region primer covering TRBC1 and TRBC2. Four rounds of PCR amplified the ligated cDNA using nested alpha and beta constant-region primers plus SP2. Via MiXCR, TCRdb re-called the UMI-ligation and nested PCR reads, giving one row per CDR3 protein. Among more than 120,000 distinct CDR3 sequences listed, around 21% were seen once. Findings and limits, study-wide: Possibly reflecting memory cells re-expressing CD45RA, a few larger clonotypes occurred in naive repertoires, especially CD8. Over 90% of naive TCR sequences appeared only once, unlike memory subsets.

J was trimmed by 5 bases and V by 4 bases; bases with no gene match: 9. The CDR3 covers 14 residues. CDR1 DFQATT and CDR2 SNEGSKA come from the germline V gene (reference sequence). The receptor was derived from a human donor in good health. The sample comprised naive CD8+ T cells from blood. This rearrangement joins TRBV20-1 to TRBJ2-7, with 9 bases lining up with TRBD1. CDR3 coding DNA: TGCAGTGCTATCCCCGGGACAGGGCCCCACGAGCAGTACTTC. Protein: CSAIPGTGPHEQYF.